The subject of this entry is one T cell receptor (beta chain). Seattle-derived patients entered the study during active infection and were followed longitudinally. This sample was included in a study of blood T cell repertoires in COVID-19. Background on the study: There were acute and convalescent COVID-19 samples, and they came from the United States, Italy and Spain. Sample material is recorded as cDNA or gDNA derived from T cells, B-cell-depleted T cells, or PBMCs.

How the authors handled the data: Quantification of nucleated cells was approximated via reference gene primer amplification. Repertoires were generated with immunoSEQ multiplex PCR, while TCRdb's copy carries only in-frame clones and drops some. The D gene and trimming were derived from the DNA, and the V and J assignments and clone size from that table. The sample holds about 270,000 clones, around nine tenths seen once. Material: peripheral blood. The sequence came from a woman in her 70s with COVID-19, enrolled during active disease.

The CDR3 here is CASMTGGTYEQYF. The CDR3 bases are TGTGCCAGCATGACAGGGGGCACCTACGAGCAGTACTTC. The rearrangement uses TRBV28 and TRBJ2-7; 10 bases fit TRBD1. CDR1 is MDHEN and CDR2 is SYDVKM in the germline V gene. J gave up 2 bases and V 7 bases, and 2 bases lay outside the gene matches. This CDR3 region has 13 residues.